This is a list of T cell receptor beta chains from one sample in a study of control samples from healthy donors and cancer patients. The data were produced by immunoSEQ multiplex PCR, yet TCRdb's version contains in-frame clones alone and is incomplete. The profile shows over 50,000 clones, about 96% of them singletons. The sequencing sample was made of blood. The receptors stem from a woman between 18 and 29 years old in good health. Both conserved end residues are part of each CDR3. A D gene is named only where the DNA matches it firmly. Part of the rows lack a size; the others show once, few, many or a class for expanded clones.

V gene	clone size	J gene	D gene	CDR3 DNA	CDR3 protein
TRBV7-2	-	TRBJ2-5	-	TGTGCCAGTAGGCTCGTGGGGGTGGAGACCCAGTACTTC	CASRLVGVETQYF
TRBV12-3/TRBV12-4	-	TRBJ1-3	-	TGTGCCAGCAGCCCGTCCTCTGGAAACACCATATATTTT	CASSPSSGNTIYF
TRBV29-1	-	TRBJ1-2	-	TGCAGCGTTGAAGGCCTGGGGGCGAGTGGCTACACCTTC	CSVEGLGASGYTF
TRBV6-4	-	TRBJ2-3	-	TGTGCCAGCAGCCCTGGGCTAGTTGACACAGATACGCAGTATTTT	CASSPGLVDTDTQYF
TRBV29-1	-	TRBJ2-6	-	TGCAGCGTTGGCCCGGCCTCTGGGGCCAACGTCCTGACTTTC	CSVGPASGANVLTF
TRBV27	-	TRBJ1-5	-	TGTGCCAGCAGTGAACACCAGGGTCAGCCCCAGCATTTT	CASSEHQGQPQHF
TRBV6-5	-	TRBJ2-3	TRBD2	TGTGCCAGCAGTCCCCCGGGGCGCGGGGGAGATACGCAGTATTTT	CASSPPGRGGDTQYF
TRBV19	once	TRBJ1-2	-	TGTGCCAGTAGTCTCGGGACTTCCCTCTTCTACACCTTC	CASSLGTSLFYTF
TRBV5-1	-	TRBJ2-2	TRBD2	TGCGCCAGCAGCTTGGGATCGCTAGCGGTAAACACCGGGGAGCTGTTTTTT	CASSLGSLAVNTGELFF
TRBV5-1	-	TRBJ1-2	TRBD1	TGCGCCAGCAGCTTGTCGACAGGGGGCGCGGGTGGCTACACCTTC	CASSLSTGGAGGYTF
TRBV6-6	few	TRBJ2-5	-	TGTGCCAGCAGGCTCACCGCCGGCGAGGTGGAGACCCAGTACTTC	CASRLTAGEVETQYF
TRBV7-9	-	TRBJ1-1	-	TGTGCCAGCAGCTTAGGTGCGGGGAAGAACACTGAAGCTTTCTTT	CASSLGAGKNTEAFF
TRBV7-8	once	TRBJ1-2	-	TGTGCCAGCAGCCTCGCCCCGACGGGTGGCTACACCTTC	CASSLAPTGGYTF
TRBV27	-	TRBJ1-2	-	TGTGCCAGCAGTTTCAGCGCAGGGGCAGGGGCTAACTATGGCTACACCTTC	CASSFSAGAGANYGYTF
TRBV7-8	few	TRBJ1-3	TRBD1	TGTGCCAGCAGTAATAACAGGGGCCCTGGAAACACCATATATTTT	CASSNNRGPGNTIYF
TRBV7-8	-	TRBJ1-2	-	TGTGCCAGCAGCCCGCGGGGGAGGGACTATGGCTACACCTTC	CASSPRGRDYGYTF
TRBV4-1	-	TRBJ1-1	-	TGCGCCAGCAGCTTCCGGGGTCAACCCGAGGCTTTCTTT	CASSFRGQPEAFF
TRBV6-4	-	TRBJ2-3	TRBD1	TGTGCCAGCAGTGACGACAGGGGGTCGGGCACAGATACGCAGTATTTT	CASSDDRGSGTDTQYF
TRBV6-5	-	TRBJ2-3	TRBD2	TGTGCCAGCAGTTACTCCCGAGCGGGGGGGCGGGATACGCAGTATTTT	CASSYSRAGGRDTQYF
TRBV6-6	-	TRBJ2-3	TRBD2	TGTGCCAGCAGCCCAACCAGGGCGGGGGGCAGGGATACGCAGTATTTT	CASSPTRAGGRDTQYF
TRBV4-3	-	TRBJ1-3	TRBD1	TGCGCCAGCAGCCAGGGTACCGGGACAGGGGGAAACACCATATATTTT	CASSQGTGTGGNTIYF
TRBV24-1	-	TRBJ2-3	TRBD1	TGTGCCACCAGTAATTCAGGGGGTAGCACAGATACGCAGTATTTT	CATSNSGGSTDTQYF
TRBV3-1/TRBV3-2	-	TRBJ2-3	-	TGTGCCAGCAGCCACAACCCAGGCACAGATACGCAGTATTTT	CASSHNPGTDTQYF
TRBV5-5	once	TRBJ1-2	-	TGTGCCAGCAGCTTGGGGAGACAGGCTGATGTATATGGCTACACCTTC	CASSLGRQADVYGYTF
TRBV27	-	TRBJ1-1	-	TGTGCCAGCAGTTTATGGGGAAGCGCTAACACTGAAGCTTTCTTT	CASSLWGSANTEAFF
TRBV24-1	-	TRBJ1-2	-	TGTGCCACCAGTGATCAGGGATATGGCTACACCTTC	CATSDQGYGYTF
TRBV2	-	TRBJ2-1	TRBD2	TGTGCCAGCTCCGAGCGGGGGGGCAGCTCCTACAATGAGCAGTTCTTC	CASSERGGSSYNEQFF
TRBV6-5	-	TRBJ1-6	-	TGTGCCAGCCGGGGACGTGAGAATTCACCCCTCCACTTT	CASRGRENSPLHF
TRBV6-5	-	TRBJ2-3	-	TGTGCCAGCTCCAGATTAGATACGCAGTATTTT	CASSRLDTQYF
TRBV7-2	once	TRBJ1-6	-	TGTGCCAGCAGCTTCGTGAATTCACCCCTCCACTTT	CASSFVNSPLHF
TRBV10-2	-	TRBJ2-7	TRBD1	TGCGCCACCGGACAGGGGAGGGCATACGAGCAGTACTTC	CATGQGRAYEQYF
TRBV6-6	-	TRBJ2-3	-	TGTGCCAGCAGTCCAAACCTGGCAGATACGCAGTATTTT	CASSPNLADTQYF
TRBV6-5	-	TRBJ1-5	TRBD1	TGTGCCAGCAGCCAGGGGGCCCACTACCAGCCCCAGCATTTT	CASSQGAHYQPQHF
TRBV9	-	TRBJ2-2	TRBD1	TGTGCCAGCAACCGACAGGGGGAGACCGGGGAGCTGTTTTTT	CASNRQGETGELFF
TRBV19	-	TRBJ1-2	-	TGTGCCAGTAGTATATCAGGGTCGGATCATGGCTACACCTTC	CASSISGSDHGYTF
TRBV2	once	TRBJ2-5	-	TGTGCCAGCAGTTTGAACAGGGACGAGACCCAGTACTTC	CASSLNRDETQYF
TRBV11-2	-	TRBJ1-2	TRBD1	TGTGCCAGCAGCACCGGACAGGGGGCTGTCTATGGCTACACCTTC	CASSTGQGAVYGYTF
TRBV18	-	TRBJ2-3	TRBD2	TGTGCCAGCTCACCACGTCTAGCGGGGGGGGATACGCAGTATTTT	CASSPRLAGGDTQYF
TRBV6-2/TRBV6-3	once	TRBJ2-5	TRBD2	TGTGCCAGCAGCCACACCGCCTTACTAGCGGCCCAAGAGACCCAGTACTTC	CASSHTALLAAQETQYF
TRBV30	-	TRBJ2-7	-	TGTGCCTGTTGTTACGAGCAGTACTTC	CACCYEQYF
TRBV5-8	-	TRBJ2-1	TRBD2	TGTGCCAGCAGCATCGGACTAGCTGTGTACAATGAGCAGTTCTTC	CASSIGLAVYNEQFF
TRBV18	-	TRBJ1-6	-	TGTGCCAGCTCACGGGACCGCTTCAATTCACCCCTCCACTTT	CASSRDRFNSPLHF
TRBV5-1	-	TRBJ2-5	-	TGCGCCAGCAGCTCGCAAGAGACCCAGTACTTC	CASSSQETQYF
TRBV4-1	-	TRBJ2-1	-	TGCGCCAGCAGCCAGGGGAGGCTGAGTGAGCAGTTCTTC	CASSQGRLSEQFF
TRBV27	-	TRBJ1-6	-	TGTGCCAGCAGTTTAGGAGGGCCAACACCCCTCCACTTT	CASSLGGPTPLHF
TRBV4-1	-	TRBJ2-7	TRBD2	TGCGCCAGCAGCCAAGTGGGAGGGGACCACGAGCAGTACTTC	CASSQVGGDHEQYF
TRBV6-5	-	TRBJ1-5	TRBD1	TGTGCCAGCACCGTACAGGGGGCGGCACAGCCCCAGCATTTT	CASTVQGAAQPQHF
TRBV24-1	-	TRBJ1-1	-	TGTGCCACCAGTGAAGGGCGGCGGACTGAAGCTTTCTTT	CATSEGRRTEAFF
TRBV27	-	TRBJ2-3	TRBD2	TGTGCCAGCAGTACCCACACCGGGACTAGCGGCATCAACTCAAACACAGATACGCAGTATTTT	CASSTHTGTSGINSNTDTQYF
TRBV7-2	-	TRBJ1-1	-	TGTGCCAGCAGGTATACCGGGACGAAGGGTACTGAAGCTTTCTTT	CASRYTGTKGTEAFF
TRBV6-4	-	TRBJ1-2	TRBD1	TGTGCCAGCAGTGACGGGACAGGGGGGTATGGCTACACCTTC	CASSDGTGGYGYTF
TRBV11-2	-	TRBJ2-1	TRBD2	TGTGCCAGCAGCACTTTCCGGGGGGGCTTCTTATCCTACAATGAGCAGTTCTTC	CASSTFRGGFLSYNEQFF
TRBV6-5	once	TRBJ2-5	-	TGTGCCAGCACCGCAGGGGGGCGGCAAGAGACCCAGTACTTC	CASTAGGRQETQYF
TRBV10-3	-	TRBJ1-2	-	TGTGCCATCAGTGAGTCGCGGACTTCTAACTATGGCTACACCTTC	CAISESRTSNYGYTF
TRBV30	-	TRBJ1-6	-	TGTGCCTGGAGTCCCGACAGTACGGATTCACCCCTCCACTTT	CAWSPDSTDSPLHF
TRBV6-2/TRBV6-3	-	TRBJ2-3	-	TGTGCCAGCAGTTACGGAGGGGGGGCAACAGATACGCAGTATTTT	CASSYGGGATDTQYF